A selection of T cell receptor beta chains follows, all from one sample in a study of blood T cell repertoires in COVID-19. Measured with immunoSEQ multiplex PCR; TCRdb has only the in-frame clones, and not every one. The repertoire holds 150,000 to 200,000 clones, with roughly 80% as singletons. Sequencing was carried out using peripheral blood. Every receptor here comes from an elderly woman with acute or convalescent COVID-19. Both conserved end residues are part of each CDR3. The order of the fields is D gene, clone size, J gene, V gene, CDR3 DNA, CDR3 protein. A D gene is named only where the DNA matches it firmly. The size of a clone is reported for some rows only, either as once, few or many, or as a class for expanded clones.

TRBD2 NA TRBJ2-1 TRBV9 TGTGCCAGCAGCGCGTCCGGGACTAACTTCAATGAGCAGTTCTTC CASSASGTNFNEQFF
NA once TRBJ2-7 TRBV27 TGTGCCAGCAGTTTAGTCCCGACTCAAACCTACGAGCAGTACTTC CASSLVPTQTYEQYF
TRBD1 NA TRBJ1-4 TRBV7-8 TGTGCCAGCAGCCTACGGGACAGGGAACGGCTGTTTTTT CASSLRDRERLFF
TRBD2 NA TRBJ2-1 TRBV7-9 TGTGCCAGCAGAGGTACCAGCGGGGTGTACAATGAGCAGTTCTTC CASRGTSGVYNEQFF
NA NA TRBJ1-1 TRBV3-1/TRBV3-2 TGTGCCAGCAGCTACGGACTCTTCAGGACTGAAGCTTTCTTT CASSYGLFRTEAFF
TRBD1 NA TRBJ1-5 TRBV6-5 TGTGCCAGCAGTTACACGACAGGGCGGCCCCAGCATTTT CASSYTTGRPQHF
NA NA TRBJ1-2 TRBV9 TGTGCCAGCAGCGTAGTAACGGGGGGCGGTGGCTACACCTTC CASSVVTGGGGYTF
TRBD2 NA TRBJ2-2 TRBV3-1/TRBV3-2 TGTGCCAGCAGGCCCCCGACTAGCGGGAGACGCACCGGGGAGCTGTTTTTT CASRPPTSGRRTGELFF
NA NA TRBJ2-7 TRBV11-2 TGTGCCAGCAGCTGGACCCCAAAAACGGGACTCTACGAGCAGTACTTC CASSWTPKTGLYEQYF
NA NA TRBJ1-1 TRBV4-2 TGTGCCAGCAGCCTTTCTACAGGGAACACTGAAGCTTTCTTT CASSLSTGNTEAFF
NA NA TRBJ1-5 TRBV19 TGTGCCAGTAGTAATCTACACCGGGGGGGCAATCAGCCCCAGCATTTT CASSNLHRGGNQPQHF
TRBD1 NA TRBJ2-7 TRBV7-9 TGTGCCAGCAGCTTGCGACAGGGGGAAGGGCAGTACTTC CASSLRQGEGQYF
NA few TRBJ1-5 TRBV3-1/TRBV3-2 TGTGCCAGCAGCCAAGAGGGAGTTAATCAGCCCCAGCATTTT CASSQEGVNQPQHF
NA NA TRBJ1-2 TRBV28 TGTGCCAGCAACCGGGTGGCTAACTATGGCTACACCTTC CASNRVANYGYTF
TRBD1 NA TRBJ1-2 TRBV7-3 TGTGCCAGCAGCTTAACCCCAATGACAGGGCCCCATGGCTACACCTTC CASSLTPMTGPHGYTF
TRBD2 few TRBJ2-3 TRBV7-6 TGTGCCAGCAGCTTAGGGCGGGGGGGAAGCACAGATACGCAGTATTTT CASSLGRGGSTDTQYF
TRBD1 few TRBJ2-3 TRBV7-2 TGTGCCAGCAGCCCTGGACAGGGAGATACGCAGTATTTT CASSPGQGDTQYF
TRBD1 NA TRBJ1-1 TRBV29-1 TGCAGCGTTGCTCCCGGGACAGCGAACACTGAAGCTTTCTTT CSVAPGTANTEAFF
TRBD2 NA TRBJ2-5 TRBV3-1/TRBV3-2 TGTGCCAGCAGCCAACTGGGACTACAAGAGACCCAGTACTTC CASSQLGLQETQYF
NA NA TRBJ2-5 TRBV27 TGTGCCAGCAGTTTAATCGGGACTCGGGGGACCCAGTACTTC CASSLIGTRGTQYF
TRBD1 medium-sized TRBJ2-5 TRBV5-1 TGCGCCAGCAGCGGCGGGACAGGGGGATACCAAGAGACCCAGTACTTC CASSGGTGGYQETQYF
TRBD1 NA TRBJ2-7 TRBV10-3 TGTGCCATCAGTGATTCCGTGTTCGGACAGGGCACCTACGAGCAGTACTTC CAISDSVFGQGTYEQYF
TRBD1 NA TRBJ1-1 TRBV9 TGTGCCAGCAGCGTAGAACAGGGGTCCGAAGCTTTCTTT CASSVEQGSEAFF
NA NA TRBJ2-3 TRBV5-1 TGCGCCAGCAGCTGGACTGCGGGCACAGATACGCAGTATTTT CASSWTAGTDTQYF
TRBD1 NA TRBJ1-2 TRBV12-3/TRBV12-4 TGTGCCAGCAGTGCGGACAGGAAATATGGCTACACCTTC CASSADRKYGYTF
NA few TRBJ1-1 TRBV29-1 TGCAGCGGTACTACGACAGTGAACACTGAAGCTTTCTTT CSGTTTVNTEAFF
NA few TRBJ1-2 TRBV19 TGTGCCAGTACAAATCAGGGGTTTAGTAGCTACACCTTC CASTNQGFSSYTF
NA few TRBJ2-7 TRBV21-1 TGTGCCAGCAGCAAAGTAGCTTCAGGACTAGCGGGTAAAACCTCCTACGAGCAGTACTTC CASSKVASGLAGKTSYEQYF
TRBD1 once TRBJ1-5 TRBV18 TGTGCCAGCTCAGAACTCGGGACAGGGGGCAATACGCGTGGTCAGCCCCAGCATTTT CASSELGTGGNTRGQPQHF
NA NA TRBJ1-6 TRBV6-5 TGTGCCAGCAGAGCGGTGAGGGACTATAATTCACCCCTCCACTTT CASRAVRDYNSPLHF
NA NA TRBJ1-5 TRBV19 TGTGCCAGTAGTGGTGACCTAGGTCAGCCCCAGCATTTT CASSGDLGQPQHF
TRBD1 NA TRBJ1-5 TRBV6-1 TGTGCCAGCAGTGAATTGGACAGGGCTGGTAGCAATCAGCCCCAGCATTTT CASSELDRAGSNQPQHF
TRBD1 NA TRBJ1-2 TRBV29-1 TGCAGCGTTGATCTCGGACAGGGCCCTCGAGGCTACACCTTC CSVDLGQGPRGYTF
TRBD1 NA TRBJ2-5 TRBV5-1 TGCGCCAGCGGTGCACAGGGGTGGGAGACCCAGTACTTC CASGAQGWETQYF
TRBD2 NA TRBJ2-5 TRBV19 TGTGCCAGTAAACTAGCGGGCGGCGGAGAGACCCAGTACTTC CASKLAGGGETQYF
NA NA TRBJ1-4 TRBV14 TGTGCCAGCAGCCGATCCAGGAGGGCTAATGAAAAACTGTTTTTT CASSRSRRANEKLFF
NA NA TRBJ2-1 TRBV7-6 TGTGCCAGCAGCCGTGGCCAGGTGGGCTCCTACAATGAGCAGTTCTTC CASSRGQVGSYNEQFF
TRBD2 few TRBJ2-3 TRBV4-3 TGCGCCAGCAGCCAAGATTTCGCTAGCGGGGGGGCAGATACGCAGTATTTT CASSQDFASGGADTQYF
TRBD1 NA TRBJ1-4 TRBV7-2 TGTGCCAGCAGCTGGCCCGGACAGGGTTATGAAAAACTGTTTTTT CASSWPGQGYEKLFF
NA NA TRBJ1-4 TRBV28 TGTGCCAGCAGTTTATGGGGGGGTGACGAAAAACTGTTTTTT CASSLWGGDEKLFF
NA NA TRBJ1-6 TRBV7-9 TGTGCCAGCAGCGGGCTCTCGGGGTTGGGTTCACCCCTCCACTTT CASSGLSGLGSPLHF